This TCR beta chain stems from a study of blood T cell repertoires in COVID-19. Study information: From T cells, B-cell-depleted T cells, or PBMCs came the material, which was cDNA or gDNA.

The germline CDR1 and CDR2 sequences are SGHKS and YYEKEE (reference sequence). The CDR3 runs to 16 residues. The V segment lost 3 bases and the J segment 7 bases; nucleotides outside the gene matches: 8. Authors' methods: Reference gene primer amplification in the assay estimated nucleated cell counts. The assay was immunoSEQ multiplex PCR, and TCRdb's table has in-frame clones only and misses some. That table furnishes V, J and clone size, whereas the DNA furnished D and trimming. The repertoire holds roughly 200,000 clones, with around 83% as singletons. This clone was seen a handful of times. V and J are TRBV5-5 and TRBJ1-6; 9 bases fit TRBD1. The sample comprised peripheral blood. This TCR was sampled from an elderly woman with acute or convalescent COVID-19. The CDR3 bases are TGTGCCAGCAGCTACTGGGACAGGGTAGGGAATTCACCCCTCCACTTT. Translating gives CASSYWDRVGNSPLHF.